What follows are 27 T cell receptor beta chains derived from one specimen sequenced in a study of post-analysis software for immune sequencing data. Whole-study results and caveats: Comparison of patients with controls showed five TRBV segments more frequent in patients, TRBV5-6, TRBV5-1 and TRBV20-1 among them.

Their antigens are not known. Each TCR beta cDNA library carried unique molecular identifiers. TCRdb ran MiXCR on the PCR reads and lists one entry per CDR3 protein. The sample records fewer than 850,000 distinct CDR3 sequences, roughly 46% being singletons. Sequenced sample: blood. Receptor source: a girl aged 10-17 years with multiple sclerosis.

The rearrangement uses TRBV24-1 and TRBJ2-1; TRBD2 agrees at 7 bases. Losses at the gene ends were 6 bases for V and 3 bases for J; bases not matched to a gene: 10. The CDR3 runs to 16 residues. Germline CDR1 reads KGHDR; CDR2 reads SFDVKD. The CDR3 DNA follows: TGTGCCACCAGTAAACCACTAGCGACAGACTACAATGAGCAGTTCTTC. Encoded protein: CATSKPLATDYNEQFF.

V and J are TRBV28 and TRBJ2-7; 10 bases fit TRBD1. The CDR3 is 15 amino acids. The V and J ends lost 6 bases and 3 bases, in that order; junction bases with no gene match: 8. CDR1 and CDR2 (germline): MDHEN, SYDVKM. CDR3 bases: TGTGCCAGCAGCCCTCCGGGACAGGGGATCTACGAGCAGTACTTC. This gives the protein CASSPPGQGIYEQYF.

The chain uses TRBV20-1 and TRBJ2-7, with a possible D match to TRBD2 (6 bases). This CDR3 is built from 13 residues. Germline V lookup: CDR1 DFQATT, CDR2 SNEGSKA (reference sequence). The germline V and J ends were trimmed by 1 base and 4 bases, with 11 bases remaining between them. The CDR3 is CSARAGVAYEQYF. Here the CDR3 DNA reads TGCAGTGCTAGAGCGGGGGTGGCTTACGAGCAGTACTTC.

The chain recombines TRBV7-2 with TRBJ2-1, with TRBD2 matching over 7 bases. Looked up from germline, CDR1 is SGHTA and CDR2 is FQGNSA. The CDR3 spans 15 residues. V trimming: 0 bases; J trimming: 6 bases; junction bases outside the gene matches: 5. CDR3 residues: CASSLAPTSFNEQFF. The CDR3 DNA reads TGTGCCAGCAGCTTAGCCCCGACTAGCTTCAATGAGCAGTTCTTC.

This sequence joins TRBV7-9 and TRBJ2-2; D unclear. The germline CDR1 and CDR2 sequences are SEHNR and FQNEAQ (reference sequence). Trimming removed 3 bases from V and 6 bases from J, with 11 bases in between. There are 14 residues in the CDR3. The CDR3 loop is CASSFVPPSGELFF. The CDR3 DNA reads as TGTGCCAGCAGCTTTGTCCCGCCTTCCGGGGAGCTGTTTTTT.

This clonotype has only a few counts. CDR3 coding DNA: TGTGCCAGCAGTTACTGGGGACAGGGCCAAGAGACCCAGTACTTC. This encodes CASSYWGQGQETQYF. The chain links TRBV6-2 or TRBV6-3 to TRBJ2-5; TRBD1 matches at 9 bases. CDR3 length equals 15 residues. With 1 base clipped from V and 1 base from J, the junction kept 1 base outside the gene matches. Germline values: CDR1 MNHEY, CDR2 SVGEGT.

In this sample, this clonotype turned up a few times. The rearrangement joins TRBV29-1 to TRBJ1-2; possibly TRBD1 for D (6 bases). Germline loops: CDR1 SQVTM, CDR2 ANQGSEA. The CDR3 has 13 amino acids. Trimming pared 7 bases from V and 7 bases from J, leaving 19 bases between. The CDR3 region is CSGLVEGVGGYTF. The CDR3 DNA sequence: TGCAGCGGGCTGGTTGAGGGGGTTGGTGGCTACACCTTC.

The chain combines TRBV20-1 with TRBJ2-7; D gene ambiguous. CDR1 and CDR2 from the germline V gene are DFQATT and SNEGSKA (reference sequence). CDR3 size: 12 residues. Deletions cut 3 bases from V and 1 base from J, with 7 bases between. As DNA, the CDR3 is TGCAGTGCTAGGCACCATTCCTACGAGCAGTACTTC. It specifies CSARHHSYEQYF.

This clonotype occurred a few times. The DNA of the CDR3 is TGTGCCAGCAGCCAAGATTTAACGGGAGCAGGTTACGAGCAGTACTTC. Amino acid sequence: CASSQDLTGAGYEQYF. The genes are TRBV3-1 and TRBJ2-7, with D tentatively TRBD2 (6 bases). Per the germline V gene, CDR1 is LGHDT and CDR2 is YNNKEL (reference sequence). Trimming removed 0 bases from V and 4 bases from J, with 16 bases in between. The CDR3 consists of 16 residues.

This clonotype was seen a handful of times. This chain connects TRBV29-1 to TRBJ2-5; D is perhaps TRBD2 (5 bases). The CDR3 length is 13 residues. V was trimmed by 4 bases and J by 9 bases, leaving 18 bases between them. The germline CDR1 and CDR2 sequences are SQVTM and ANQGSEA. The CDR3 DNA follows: TGCAGCGTTGTACCGTTCTTCGGGGAGTCCCAGTACTTC. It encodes CSVVPFFGESQYF.

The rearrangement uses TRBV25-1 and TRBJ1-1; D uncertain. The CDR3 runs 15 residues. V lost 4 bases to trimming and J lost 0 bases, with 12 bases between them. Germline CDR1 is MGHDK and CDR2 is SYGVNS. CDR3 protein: CASSGPGTVNTEAFF. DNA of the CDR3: TGTGCCAGCAGTGGACCCGGAACTGTGAACACTGAAGCTTTCTTT. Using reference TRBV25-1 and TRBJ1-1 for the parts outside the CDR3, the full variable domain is EADIYQTPRYLVIGTGKKITLECSQTMGHDKMYWYQQDPGMELHLIHYSYGVNSTEKGDLSSESTVSRIRTEHFPLTLESARPSHTSQYLCASSGPGTVNTEAFFGQGTRLTVV.

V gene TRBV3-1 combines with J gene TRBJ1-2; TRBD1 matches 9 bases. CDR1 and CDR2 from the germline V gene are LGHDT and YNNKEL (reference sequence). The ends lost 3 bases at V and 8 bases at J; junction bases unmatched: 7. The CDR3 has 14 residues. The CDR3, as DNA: TGTGCCAGCAGCCAGACTCGGACAGGGGACGGCTACACCTTC. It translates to CASSQTRTGDGYTF.

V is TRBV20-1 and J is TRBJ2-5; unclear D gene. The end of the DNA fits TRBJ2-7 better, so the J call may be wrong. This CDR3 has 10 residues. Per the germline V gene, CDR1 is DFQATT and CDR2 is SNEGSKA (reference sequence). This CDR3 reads CSANTNEQYF. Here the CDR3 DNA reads TGCAGTGCAAACACCAACGAGCAGTACTTC.

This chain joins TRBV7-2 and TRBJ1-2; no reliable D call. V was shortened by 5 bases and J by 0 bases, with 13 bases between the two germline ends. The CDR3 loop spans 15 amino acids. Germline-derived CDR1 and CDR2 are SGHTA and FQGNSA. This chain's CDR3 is CASSPHEQTNYGYTF. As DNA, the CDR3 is TGTGCCAGCAGCCCTCACGAGCAGACTAACTATGGCTACACCTTC.

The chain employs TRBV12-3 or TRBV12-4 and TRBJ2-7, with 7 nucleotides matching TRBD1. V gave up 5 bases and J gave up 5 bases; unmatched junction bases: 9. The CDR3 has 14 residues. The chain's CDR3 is CASSKQGRGDEQYF. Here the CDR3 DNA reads TGTGCCAGCAGTAAACAGGGGCGAGGCGACGAGCAGTACTTC.

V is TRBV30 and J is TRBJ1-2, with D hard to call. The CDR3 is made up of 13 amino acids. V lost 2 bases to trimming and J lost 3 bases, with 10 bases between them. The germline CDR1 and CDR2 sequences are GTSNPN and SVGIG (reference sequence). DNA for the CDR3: TGTGCCTGGAGTACACAGATCTACTATGGCTACACCTTC. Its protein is CAWSTQIYYGYTF.

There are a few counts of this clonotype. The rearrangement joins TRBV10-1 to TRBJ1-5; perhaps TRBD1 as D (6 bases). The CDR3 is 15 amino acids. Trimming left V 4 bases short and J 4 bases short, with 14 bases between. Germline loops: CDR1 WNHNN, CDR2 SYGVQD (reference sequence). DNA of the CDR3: TGCGCCAGCAGTGGTGGCAGGGGAGGGAATCAGCCCCAGCATTTT. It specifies CASSGGRGGNQPQHF.

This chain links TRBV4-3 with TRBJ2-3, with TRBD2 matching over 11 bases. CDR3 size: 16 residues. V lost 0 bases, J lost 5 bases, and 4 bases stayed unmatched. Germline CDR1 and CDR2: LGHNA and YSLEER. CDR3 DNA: TGCGCCAGCAGCCAAGAGGAGGGGACTAGCGGAGATACGCAGTATTTT. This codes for CASSQEEGTSGDTQYF.

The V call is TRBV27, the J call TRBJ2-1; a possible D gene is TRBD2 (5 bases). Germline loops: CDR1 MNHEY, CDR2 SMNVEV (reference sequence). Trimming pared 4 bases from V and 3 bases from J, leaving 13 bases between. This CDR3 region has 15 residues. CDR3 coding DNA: TGTGCCAGCAGTTACGGACTTCTTGGCTACAATGAGCAGTTCTTC. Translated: CASSYGLLGYNEQFF.

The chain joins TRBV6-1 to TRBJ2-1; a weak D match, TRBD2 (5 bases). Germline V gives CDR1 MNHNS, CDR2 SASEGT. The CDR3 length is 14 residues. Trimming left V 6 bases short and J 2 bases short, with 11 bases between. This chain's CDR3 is CASSPSSAYNEQFF. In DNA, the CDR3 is TGTGCCAGCAGCCCTAGCAGTGCCTACAATGAGCAGTTCTTC.

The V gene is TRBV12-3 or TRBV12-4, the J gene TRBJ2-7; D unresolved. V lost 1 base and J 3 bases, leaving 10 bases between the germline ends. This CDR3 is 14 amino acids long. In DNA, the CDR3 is TGTGCCAGCAGTTTAGGGGCCTGGAGCTACGAGCAGTACTTC. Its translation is CASSLGAWSYEQYF.

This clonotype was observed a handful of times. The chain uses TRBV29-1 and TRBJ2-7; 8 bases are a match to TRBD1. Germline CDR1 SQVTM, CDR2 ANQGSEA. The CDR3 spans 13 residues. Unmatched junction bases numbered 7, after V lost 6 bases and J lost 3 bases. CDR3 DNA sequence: TGCAGCGTCGCCGAAGGACAGGGCTACGAGCAGTACTTC. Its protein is CSVAEGQGYEQYF.

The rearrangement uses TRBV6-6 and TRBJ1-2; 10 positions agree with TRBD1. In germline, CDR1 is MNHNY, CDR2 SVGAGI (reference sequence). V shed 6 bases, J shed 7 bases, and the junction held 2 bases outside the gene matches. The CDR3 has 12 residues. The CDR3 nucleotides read TGTGCCAGCAGCTGGGACAGGGGTGGCTACACCTTC. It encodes CASSWDRGGYTF.

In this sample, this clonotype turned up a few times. The CDR3 sequence is CASSPRGGWEKLFF. CDR3 sequence (DNA): TGTGCCAGCAGTCCCCGGGGAGGGTGGGAAAAACTGTTTTTT. The gene calls are TRBV12-3 or TRBV12-4 and TRBJ1-4; D not resolved. The CDR3 is 14 amino acids. Trimming left V 5 bases short and J 8 bases short, with 15 bases between.

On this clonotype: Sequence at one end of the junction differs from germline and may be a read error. CDR3 sequence (DNA): TGTGCTAGCAGCTTAGAATCCTCGCGGAGGCCAGAGCAGTTCTTC. This gives the protein CASSLESSRRPEQFF. The J gene is TRBJ2-1, the V gene TRBV7-7; D is perhaps TRBD2 (5 bases). This CDR3 has 15 amino acids. Germline-derived CDR1 and CDR2 are SSHAT and FNYEAQ (reference sequence).

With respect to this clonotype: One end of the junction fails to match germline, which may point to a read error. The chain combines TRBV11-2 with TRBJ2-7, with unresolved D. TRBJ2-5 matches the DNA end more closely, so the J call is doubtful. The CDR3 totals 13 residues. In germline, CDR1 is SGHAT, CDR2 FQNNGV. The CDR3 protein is CAGSLSEAETQYF. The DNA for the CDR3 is TGTGCCGGCAGCTTATCAGAGGCGGAGACCCAGTACTTC.

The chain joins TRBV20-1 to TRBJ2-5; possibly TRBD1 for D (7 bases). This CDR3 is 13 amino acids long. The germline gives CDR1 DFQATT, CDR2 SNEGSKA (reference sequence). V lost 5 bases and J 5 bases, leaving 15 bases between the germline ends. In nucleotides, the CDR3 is TGCAGTGCTGCCAGGGGGGCTTGGGAGACCCAGTACTTC. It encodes CSAARGAWETQYF.